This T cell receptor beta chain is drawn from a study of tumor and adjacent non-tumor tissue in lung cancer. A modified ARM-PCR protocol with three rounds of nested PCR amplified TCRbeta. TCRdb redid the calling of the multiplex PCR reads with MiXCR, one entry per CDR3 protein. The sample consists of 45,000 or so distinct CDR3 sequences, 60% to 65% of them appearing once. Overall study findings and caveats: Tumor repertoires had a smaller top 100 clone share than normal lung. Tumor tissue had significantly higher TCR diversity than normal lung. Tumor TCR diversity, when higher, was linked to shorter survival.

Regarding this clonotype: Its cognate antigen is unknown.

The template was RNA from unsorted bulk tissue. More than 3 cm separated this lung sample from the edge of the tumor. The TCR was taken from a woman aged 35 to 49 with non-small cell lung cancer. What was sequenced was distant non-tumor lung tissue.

CDR3 sequence (DNA): TGTGCCAGCAGTCTCTTTGGCACAGGGGGCGAGGGAGATACGCAGTATTTT. Residues: CASSLFGTGGEGDTQYF. V and J are TRBV7-3 and TRBJ2-3; TRBD1 aligns across 9 bases. This CDR3 comprises 17 residues. The trim removed 6 bases at V and 5 bases at J, leaving 15 bases unmatched. Germline V gene lookup returns CDR1 SGHTA and CDR2 FQGTGA.